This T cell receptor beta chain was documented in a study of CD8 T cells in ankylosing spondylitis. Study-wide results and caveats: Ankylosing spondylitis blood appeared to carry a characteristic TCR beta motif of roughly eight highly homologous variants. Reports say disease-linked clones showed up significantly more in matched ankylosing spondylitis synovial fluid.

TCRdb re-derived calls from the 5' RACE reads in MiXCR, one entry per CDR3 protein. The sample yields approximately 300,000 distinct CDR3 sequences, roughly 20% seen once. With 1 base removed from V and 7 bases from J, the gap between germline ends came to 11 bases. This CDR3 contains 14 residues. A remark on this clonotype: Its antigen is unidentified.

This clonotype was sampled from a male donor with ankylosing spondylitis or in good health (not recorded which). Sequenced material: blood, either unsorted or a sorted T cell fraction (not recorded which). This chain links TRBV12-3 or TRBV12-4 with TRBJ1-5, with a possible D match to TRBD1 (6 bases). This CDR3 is CASSLGAGAQPQHF. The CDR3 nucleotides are TGTGCCAGCAGTTTAGGGGCAGGGGCCCAGCCCCAGCATTTT.